The 16 T cell receptor beta chains reported below all come from one sample, sequenced in a study of T cell changes during pregnancy in multiple sclerosis (dated by TCRdb to between 2018 and 2021). The library was generated by the immunoSEQ multiplex PCR assay. TCRdb provides this immuneACCESS table in a form limited to in-frame rearrangements. Some clones are lacking; in checked studies, under half of them reflect an unresolved V gene, and why the rest are absent is not known. This sample lists tens of thousands of clones; around 90% were detected once. About 0.5% of the sample lies in the top ten. The source material was CD4+ T cells from peripheral blood mononuclear cells, sampled in the third trimester of pregnancy. The receptors shown here come from a female donor with multiple sclerosis, enrolled in a pregnancy study.

J is TRBJ2-3 and V is TRBV4-1, with TRBD2 matching over 7 bases. The V and J ends lost 4 bases and 6 bases, in that order; junction bases with no gene match: 4. Germline values: CDR1 MGHRA, CDR2 YSYEKL. This CDR3 spans 13 amino acids. CDR3 in amino acids: CASSLTSFDTQYF. The CDR3 DNA reads as TGCGCCAGCAGCCTGACTAGCTTCGATACGCAGTATTTT.

The V gene is TRBV7-2, the J gene TRBJ2-7; 11 nucleotides match TRBD2. V gave up 1 base and J gave up 7 bases; unmatched junction bases: 6. The CDR3 spans 15 residues. Germline values: CDR1 SGHTA, CDR2 FQGNSA. Written as DNA, the CDR3 is TGTGCCAGCAGCTTAGAGCCTAGCGGGGGGAGTGAGCAGTACTTC. It is translated as CASSLEPSGGSEQYF.

This clone showed up just once. V gene TRBV6-5 combines with J gene TRBJ2-2; 12 bases are shared with TRBD1. Trimming cost V 8 bases and J 6 bases; bases outside gene matches: 1. CDR1 and CDR2 (germline): MNHEY, SVGAGI. This CDR3 is built from 13 residues. This CDR3 reads CASGTGGAGELFF. Written as DNA, the CDR3 is TGTGCCAGCGGGACAGGGGGCGCCGGGGAGCTGTTTTTT.

For the CDR3, the DNA is TGTGCCAGCAGCTCCTTCGACAATGAGCAGTTCTTC. Translation gives CASSSFDNEQFF. V is TRBV7-9 and J is TRBJ2-1; D not resolved. The CDR3 extends over 12 amino acids. Germline CDR1 reads SEHNR; CDR2 reads FQNEAQ (reference sequence). Trimming removed 4 bases from V and 5 bases from J, with 6 bases in between.

The genes are TRBV5-1 and TRBJ1-2; TRBD1 matches 9 bases. Germline CDR1 is SGHRS and CDR2 is YFSETQ. V gave up 4 bases and J gave up 8 bases; unmatched junction bases: 9. The CDR3 is 14 residues long. CDR3 in DNA: TGCGCCAGCAGCAAGGAGGGACAGGGTAGGGGCTACACCTTC. This translates into CASSKEGQGRGYTF.

V is TRBV14 and J is TRBJ2-7; weak D call: TRBD1 (5 bases). Trimming took 4 bases from V and 2 from J, leaving 21 bases between them. Per the germline V gene, CDR1 is SGHDN and CDR2 is FVKESK. The CDR3 is 17 amino acids. The chain's CDR3 is CASSPKASGQPTYEQYF. For the CDR3, the DNA is TGTGCCAGCAGCCCGAAGGCATCCGGACAACCAACCTACGAGCAGTACTTC. Together with reference TRBV14 and TRBJ2-7, the CDR3 gives the full variable domain: EAGVTQFPSHSVIEKGQTVTLRCDPISGHDNLYWYRRVMGKEIKFLLHFVKESKQDESGMPNNRFLAERTGGTYSTLKVQPAELEDSGVYFCASSPKASGQPTYEQYFGPGTRLTVT.

This chain joins TRBV28 and TRBJ2-3, with 7 bases fitting TRBD1. V lost 5 bases to trimming and J lost 6 bases; unmatched junction nucleotides: 11. Germline CDR1 reads MDHEN; CDR2 reads SYDVKM. This CDR3 has 15 residues. CDR3 loop: CASSETGTASDTQYF. Written as DNA, the CDR3 is TGTGCCAGCAGTGAAACCGGGACAGCCTCCGATACGCAGTATTTT.

This rearrangement joins TRBV2 to TRBJ2-3, with 11 bases matching TRBD2. J lost 4 bases, V lost 11 bases, and 8 bases had no gene match. Germline-derived CDR1 and CDR2 are SNHLY and FYNNEI. The CDR3 has 14 residues. The CDR3 nucleotides are TGTGCCCGCCAACTAGCGGGGGTAGCAGATACGCAGTATTTT. Translation gives CARQLAGVADTQYF.

The sample holds a few counts of this clone. The J gene is TRBJ1-1, the V gene TRBV2; possible D gene TRBD1, 5 bases. CDR1 and CDR2 from the germline V gene are SNHLY and FYNNEI. Trimming took off 6 bases at V and 4 bases at J, with 12 bases between the two ends. This CDR3 has 13 residues. The DNA for the CDR3 is TGTGCCAGCAGAAGGGAGGGGAGCACTGAAGCTTTCTTT. Translating it yields CASRREGSTEAFF. The variable domain in full, with the rest retrieved from reference TRBV2 and TRBJ1-1, is EPEVTQTPSHQVTQMGQEVILRCVPISNHLYFYWYRQILGQKVEFLVSFYNNEISEKSEIFDDQFSVERPDGSNFTLKIRSTKLEDSAMYFCASRREGSTEAFFGQGTRLTVV.

The J gene is TRBJ2-5, the V gene TRBV7-2, with 7 bases fitting TRBD1. Germline loops: CDR1 SGHTA, CDR2 FQGNSA. This CDR3 is 15 amino acids long. The V gene end was trimmed by 5 bases and the J gene end by 2 bases; junction bases not matched to a gene: 8. CDR3 nucleotide sequence: TGTGCCAGCAGCCCCCACCGGGACAGACAAGAGACCCAGTACTTC. Its translation: CASSPHRDRQETQYF.

The CDR3 reads CASSVDPGAYEQYF. In DNA form, the CDR3 reads TGCGCCAGCAGCGTGGACCCGGGGGCCTACGAGCAGTACTTC. The J gene is TRBJ2-7, the V gene TRBV5-1; TRBD2 might be the D (6 bases). The CDR3 is 14 amino acids. V lost 4 bases to trimming and J lost 2 bases, with 13 bases between them. Looked up from germline, CDR1 is SGHRS and CDR2 is YFSETQ.

The chain joins TRBV5-1 to TRBJ1-2; 8 bases line up with TRBD1. Looked up from germline, CDR1 is SGHRS and CDR2 is YFSETQ. The junction had 5 bases not matched to a gene; V was cut back by 4 bases and J by 6 bases. The CDR3 totals 13 residues. CDR3 sequence: CASSHGQGNGYTF. In nucleotides, the CDR3 is TGCGCCAGCAGCCACGGACAGGGAAATGGCTACACCTTC.

The J gene is TRBJ2-3, the V gene TRBV7-2; D is perhaps TRBD1 (6 bases). V gave up 6 bases and J gave up 2 bases, with 12 bases separating them. Germline lookup yields CDR1 SGHTA and CDR2 FQGNSA. This CDR3 contains 14 residues. CDR3 bases: TGTGCCAGCAGAGTAGGGACACACACAGATACGCAGTATTTT. Translated: CASRVGTHTDTQYF.

The V and J genes are TRBV5-1 and TRBJ2-6; D is unresolved. This CDR3 has 15 amino acids. Trimming took 1 base from V and 4 from J, leaving 9 bases between them. Looked up from germline, CDR1 is SGHRS and CDR2 is YFSETQ. CDR3 bases: TGCGCCAGCAGCTTGTACATTGGCGGGGCCAACGTCCTGACTTTC. This codes for CASSLYIGGANVLTF.

The DNA for the CDR3 is TGCAGCGTTGAAGAAACCTGGACAGGGGGAGAGACCCAGTACTTC. It translates to CSVEETWTGGETQYF. The rearrangement links TRBV29-1 to TRBJ2-5; 10 positions match TRBD1. Unmatched junction bases numbered 5, after V lost 0 bases and J lost 4 bases. The CDR3 covers 15 residues. Looked up from germline, CDR1 is SQVTM and CDR2 is ANQGSEA.

The rearrangement uses TRBV9 and TRBJ2-1, with D tentatively TRBD1 (5 bases). Germline V gene lookup returns CDR1 SGDLS and CDR2 YYNGEE. This CDR3 is built from 15 residues. Between the trimmed V and J ends, which lost 3 bases and 8 bases, there was a span of 18 bases. Here the CDR3 reads CASSAGFYSPHEQFF. The CDR3 region has the DNA TGTGCCAGCAGCGCAGGGTTTTATTCGCCCCATGAGCAGTTCTTC.